The 23 T cell receptor beta chains given below trace back to one sample, sequenced in a study of T-cell reconstitution after alpha-beta-depleted transplantation in children. Study-level findings and limits: T cells produced anew were the main source of T-cell counts and diversity one year after transplant.

TCRbeta library construction was performed incorporating unique molecular identifiers. One entry per CDR3 protein results from TCRdb running MiXCR on the PCR reads. Here the sample spans about 290,000 distinct CDR3 sequences, 7.5% to 9% being singletons. No cognate antigen is known for these TCRs. The sample was peripheral blood, taken 360 days after TCRalphabeta/CD19-depleted stem cell transplant. The receptors stem from a female patient aged 2 to 10 who had a stem cell transplant for Fanconi anemia, so the T cells may come from the graft donor.

This clonotype was detected ten times or more. The V and J genes are TRBV12-3 or TRBV12-4 and TRBJ2-1, with TRBD2 as a possible D gene (6 bases). V was shortened by 6 bases and J by 6 bases, with 15 bases between the two germline ends. This CDR3 is 14 amino acids long. CDR3 in amino acids: CASSRRLVVNEQFF. For the CDR3, the DNA is TGTGCCAGCAGCCGACGACTAGTTGTCAATGAGCAGTTCTTC.

The table lists this clonotype with many counts. The rearrangement uses TRBV9 and TRBJ2-1; 10 bases are a match to TRBD1. This CDR3 has 18 amino acids. V gave up 0 bases and J gave up 8 bases; unmatched junction bases: 14. CDR1 and CDR2 from the germline V gene are SGDLS and YYNGEE. DNA of the CDR3: TGTGCCAGCAGCGTAGCTATCGCTCGACAGGGGGCGACGGATGAGCAGTTCTTC. Its protein is CASSVAIARQGATDEQFF.

This clonotype occurred a few times. The V gene is TRBV20-1, the J gene TRBJ2-1; TRBD2 matches 9 bases. The germline CDR1 and CDR2 sequences are DFQATT and SNEGSKA (reference sequence). The CDR3 runs to 15 residues. The trim removed 0 bases at V and 5 bases at J, leaving 5 bases unmatched. The CDR3 sequence is CSARDPTSGHNEQFF. The CDR3 DNA follows: TGCAGTGCTAGAGATCCAACTAGCGGGCACAATGAGCAGTTCTTC.

This clonotype was detected only a few times. This chain uses TRBV7-9 with TRBJ2-1, with D possibly matching TRBD2 (7 bases). This CDR3 has 18 amino acids. In germline, CDR1 is SEHNR, CDR2 FQNEAQ (reference sequence). Trimming removed 1 base at V and 3 bases at J, with 19 bases between. The CDR3 DNA reads TGTGCCAGCAGCTTAGGGGGGGGGGCACAGGGCTACTACAATGAGCAGTTCTTC. It translates to CASSLGGGAQGYYNEQFF.

V gene TRBV3-1 combines with J gene TRBJ2-7; D is perhaps TRBD2 (5 bases). The CDR3 has 13 amino acids. Germline V lookup: CDR1 LGHDT, CDR2 YNNKEL (reference sequence). The V end was cut by 5 bases, the J end by 2 bases, with 10 bases between. The CDR3 is CASSGLLTYEQYF. Written as DNA, the CDR3 is TGTGCCAGCAGCGGACTCCTAACCTACGAGCAGTACTTC.

This clonotype was seen many times. The V and J genes are TRBV12-3 or TRBV12-4 and TRBJ2-1; no firm D call. V lost 3 bases, J lost 9 bases, and 6 bases lay in between. The CDR3 contains 11 residues. CDR3 region: CASSFSGEQFF. The CDR3, as DNA: TGTGCCAGCAGTTTCAGTGGTGAGCAGTTCTTC.

Ten or more counts support this clonotype. The chain joins TRBV7-9 to TRBJ1-6; D is unclear. CDR1 is SEHNR and CDR2 is FQNEAQ in the germline V gene (reference sequence). Trimming left V 5 bases short and J 8 bases short, with 19 bases between. The CDR3 totals 16 residues. The CDR3 nucleotides read TGTGCCAGCAGCCCTGATCCGGGTGCCCGCTATTCACCCCTCCACTTT. It specifies CASSPDPGARYSPLHF.

The chain is built from TRBV7-8 and TRBJ1-5; D uncertain. V was clipped by 1 base and J by 7 bases, with 8 bases between them. The CDR3 length is 13 residues. Germline V gives CDR1 SGHVS, CDR2 FQNEAQ. The CDR3 spells CASSLDTGQPQHF. The CDR3 DNA reads TGTGCCAGCAGCTTAGACACTGGGCAGCCCCAGCATTTT.

A note on this clonotype: A much bigger clone sits one base away, suggesting this may be a read error. The CDR3 does not end in the conserved phenylalanine or tryptophan, so this is likely a read error. The V and J genes are TRBV28 and TRBJ2-7; D is uncertain. Germline V gives CDR1 MDHEN, CDR2 SYDVKM. There are 16 residues in the CDR3. Trimming stripped 4 bases from V and 3 bases from J, with 19 bases between. This CDR3 is CASSSPRTSLVYEQYD. The CDR3 DNA sequence: TGTGCCAGCAGTTCTCCCAGGACGTCTCTTGTCTACGAGCAGTACGAC.

This clonotype was counted ten times or more. This chain uses TRBV5-1 with TRBJ1-1, with D possibly TRBD1 on 6 matching bases. CDR3 length: 14 amino acids. Germline values: CDR1 SGHRS, CDR2 YFSETQ. The V and J ends lost 6 bases and 1 base respectively, with 13 bases between them. CDR3 bases: TGCGCCAGCACTACTCAGGGGACGAACACTGAAGCTTTCTTT. This codes for CASTTQGTNTEAFF. The full variable domain, in which reference TRBV5-1 and TRBJ1-1 provide the parts outside the CDR3, is KAGVTQTPRYLIKTRGQQVTLSCSPISGHRSVSWYQQTPGQGLQFLFEYFSETQRNKGNFPGRFSGRQFSNSRSEMNVSTLELGDSALYLCASTTQGTNTEAFFGQGTRLTVV.

The chain is built from TRBV20-1 and TRBJ1-5, with 7 positions matching TRBD1. V shed 6 bases and J 3 bases; nucleotides not matched to a gene: 8. Germline V gene data show CDR1 as DFQATT and CDR2 as SNEGSKA (reference sequence). The CDR3 sequence is 14 residues long. Here the CDR3 reads CSARGVHPNQPQHF. The CDR3, as DNA: TGCAGTGCCAGGGGGGTACACCCCAATCAGCCCCAGCATTTT.

This clonotype was seen at least ten times. The chain is built from TRBV6-2 or TRBV6-3 and TRBJ1-2; no clear D. The ends were cut back, 2 bases at V and 9 bases at J, with 10 bases in the middle. The CDR3 loop spans 12 amino acids. CDR1 and CDR2 (germline): MNHEY, SVGEGT. The CDR3 coding sequence is TGTGCCAGCAGTTACGGAACGGCCCGCTACACCTTC. Translation gives CASSYGTARYTF.

This clonotype was observed at least ten times. Here the CDR3 DNA reads TGTGCCAGCAGCCCAATCCCCTCACAAACTTCCTACGAGCAGTACTTC. It encodes CASSPIPSQTSYEQYF. The chain is built from TRBV9 and TRBJ2-7, with D unclear. Germline CDR1 reads SGDLS; CDR2 reads YYNGEE. The CDR3 length is 16 residues. V lost 4 bases and J 1 base, leaving 18 bases between the germline ends.

This clonotype has a count of ten or more. This rearrangement joins TRBV7-2 to TRBJ2-1; D remains ambiguous. CDR1 and CDR2 from the germline V gene are SGHTA and FQGNSA. Between the trimmed V and J ends, which lost 0 bases and 7 bases, there was a span of 7 bases. The CDR3 is made up of 13 amino acids. The CDR3 reads CASSLADPNEQFF. The CDR3 DNA reads as TGTGCCAGCAGCTTAGCTGATCCAAATGAGCAGTTCTTC.

This clonotype came up many times. The chain uses TRBV13 and TRBJ2-7; maybe TRBD1 (5 bases). The V gene's germline CDR1 is PRHDT and CDR2 FYEKMQ (reference sequence). The CDR3 sequence is 20 residues long. V lost 3 bases and J 0 bases, leaving 27 bases between the germline ends. Here the CDR3 reads CASSFTVVGLVKNLSYEQYF. The DNA of the CDR3 is TGTGCCAGCAGCTTCACTGTCGTGGGGCTGGTGAAAAACCTCTCCTACGAGCAGTACTTC.

This clonotype was found many times. V is TRBV6-5 and J is TRBJ2-3; the D is unclear. CDR1 and CDR2 from the germline V gene are MNHEY and SVGAGI. Between the trimmed V and J ends, which lost 3 bases and 2 bases, there was a span of 12 bases. CDR3 length equals 15 residues. CDR3 nucleotide sequence: TGTGCCAGCAGTTATGGGTTGTCGAACACAGATACGCAGTATTTT. It is translated as CASSYGLSNTDTQYF.

Ten or more counts support this clonotype. J is TRBJ2-7 and V is TRBV12-3 or TRBV12-4, with D possibly TRBD1 on 5 matching bases. Trimming left V 3 bases short and J 3 bases short, with 9 bases between. The length of the CDR3 is 13 residues. The CDR3 loop is CASSFAGIYEQYV. CDR3 DNA: TGTGCCAGCAGTTTCGCAGGGATCTACGAGCAGTACGTC.

The V and J genes are TRBV11-2 and TRBJ1-3; the D gene is possibly TRBD1 (6 bases). V dropped 5 bases and J dropped 7 bases, with 18 bases sitting between them. Germline assignment: CDR1 SGHAT and CDR2 FQNNGV. This CDR3 region has 15 residues. The CDR3 DNA reads as TGTGCCAGCAGCCCCACAGGACAGAGCGGGAACACCATATATTTT. Amino acids: CASSPTGQSGNTIYF.

This chain joins TRBV18 and TRBJ1-1; D unclear. The CDR3 length is 14 residues. Trimming took 4 bases from V and 1 from J, leaving 10 bases between them. The germline gives CDR1 KGHSH, CDR2 LQKENI. CDR3 amino acids: CASSQAKGNTEAFF. As DNA, the CDR3 is TGTGCCAGCTCACAAGCTAAAGGGAACACTGAAGCTTTCTTT.

The chain employs TRBV9 and TRBJ2-3; 7 nucleotides align to TRBD1. CDR1 is SGDLS, CDR2 YYNGEE, per germline. The CDR3 sequence is 15 residues long. V trimming: 0 bases; J trimming: 1 base; junction bases outside the gene matches: 2. The CDR3 here is CASSVVGGRTDTQYF. CDR3 nucleotide sequence: TGTGCCAGCAGCGTAGTAGGGGGCCGCACAGATACGCAGTATTTT.

The sample holds a few counts of this clonotype. This CDR3 reads CASSPATGSSGNTIYF. CDR3 nucleotides: TGTGCCAGCTCACCGGCAACAGGGTCCTCTGGAAACACCATATATTTT. V is TRBV18 and J is TRBJ1-3, with a weak D call TRBD1 (6 bases). V was pared by 3 bases and J by 0 bases, with 12 bases between. The length of the CDR3 is 16 residues. The germline V gene encodes CDR1 KGHSH and CDR2 LQKENI.

The rearrangement joins TRBV18 to TRBJ2-7; D is uncertain. The V end lost 2 bases, the J end lost 2 bases, and 10 bases lay between the germline ends. CDR3 length equals 14 residues. The germline V gene encodes CDR1 KGHSH and CDR2 LQKENI. As DNA, the CDR3 is TGTGCCAGCTCACCATCCACGAATCCCTACGAGCAGTACTTC. The encoded protein is CASSPSTNPYEQYF.

Many counts were recorded for this clonotype. The chain uses TRBV3-1 and TRBJ2-3; D uncertain. Trimming cost V 1 base and J 2 bases, with 10 bases left between them. CDR1 and CDR2 from the germline V gene are LGHDT and YNNKEL (reference sequence). This CDR3 comprises 15 residues. The CDR3 nucleotides are TGTGCCAGCAGCCAAGGCCGAGGAGTCACAGATACGCAGTATTTT. Translation gives CASSQGRGVTDTQYF.